The 2 T cell receptor beta chains below were found in one sample sequenced in a study of T cell changes during pregnancy in multiple sclerosis (dated by TCRdb to about 2019). The library was produced with the immunoSEQ multiplex PCR assay. Sourced from immuneACCESS, this table was stored by TCRdb with only in-frame sequences that have V and J called. A share of the clones is absent; for the studies checked, an unresolved V gene accounts for under half, and the remainder has no known explanation. In this sample the table shows tens of thousands of clones, 85% to 95% of which occur a single time. Roughly 2% of the sample is taken by the ten largest. This specimen was peripheral blood, taken in the third trimester of pregnancy. The receptors were gathered from a female donor in good health, enrolled as a control in a pregnancy study.

The chain couples TRBV30 to TRBJ2-7; TRBD2 matches 12 bases. The V and J ends lost 4 bases and 0 bases, in that order; junction bases with no gene match: 1. Germline lookup yields CDR1 GTSNPN and CDR2 SVGIG (reference sequence). CDR3 length equals 14 residues. DNA for the CDR3: TGTGCCTGGACTAGCGGGGGGGGCTCCTACGAGCAGTACTTC. Amino acid sequence: CAWTSGGGSYEQYF.

V and J are TRBV19 and TRBJ2-5; TRBD2 matches 8 bases. This CDR3 region has 15 residues. The junction had 10 bases not matched to a gene; V was cut back by 9 bases and J by 1 base. Germline V CDR1 and CDR2: LNHDA, SQIVND (reference sequence). CDR3 DNA: TGTGCCAGCTCTAATATAGCGGGGAGCCAAGAGACCCAGTACTTC. This codes for CASSNIAGSQETQYF.